Listed here are 3 T cell receptor beta chains from one sample, sequenced in a study of blood T cell repertoires in COVID-19. Assay: immunoSEQ multiplex PCR; the TCRdb copy retains only in-frame clones and omits some. The table shows around 72,000 clones, with 70% to 90% occurring only once. Material: peripheral blood. The receptors here all came from a man over 45 with acute or convalescent COVID-19.

The chain couples TRBV6-5 to TRBJ2-7; 7 bases are shared with TRBD1. CDR1 MNHEY and CDR2 SVGAGI come from the germline V gene. With 6 bases clipped from V and 6 bases from J, the junction kept 8 bases outside the gene matches. The CDR3 covers 13 residues. CDR3 nucleotides: TGTGCCAGCAGGGACCAACAGGGGCGCGAGCAGTACTTC. Protein product: CASRDQQGREQYF.

The gene calls are TRBV6-4 and TRBJ2-3, with TRBD2 identical over 9 bases. This CDR3 is built from 15 residues. V shed 3 bases, J shed 3 bases, and the junction held 4 bases outside the gene matches. From germline, CDR1 is MRHNA and CDR2 SNTAGT. CDR3 protein: CASSEEAGGTDTQYF. For the CDR3, the DNA is TGTGCCAGCAGTGAGGAAGCGGGGGGAACAGATACGCAGTATTTT.

V and J are TRBV9 and TRBJ2-3; 8 positions match TRBD2. CDR3 size: 17 residues. Germline V gene data show CDR1 as SGDLS and CDR2 as YYNGEE. With V trimmed by 3 bases and J by 2 bases, 11 bases remained unmatched. The CDR3 is CASSAHGGGSFTDTQYF. In DNA, the CDR3 is TGTGCCAGCAGCGCACATGGCGGGGGGTCGTTCACAGATACGCAGTATTTT.